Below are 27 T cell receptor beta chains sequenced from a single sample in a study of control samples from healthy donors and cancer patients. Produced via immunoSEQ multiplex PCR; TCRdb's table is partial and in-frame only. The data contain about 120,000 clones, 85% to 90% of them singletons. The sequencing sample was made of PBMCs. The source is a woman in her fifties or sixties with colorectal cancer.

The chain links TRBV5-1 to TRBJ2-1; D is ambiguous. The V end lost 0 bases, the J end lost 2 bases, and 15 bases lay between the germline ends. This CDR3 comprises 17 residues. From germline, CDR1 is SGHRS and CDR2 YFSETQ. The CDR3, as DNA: TGCGCCAGCAGCTTGGCCACTTTTGGGTTCACCTACAATGAGCAGTTCTTC. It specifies CASSLATFGFTYNEQFF.

The CDR3 sequence is CASSVSVSTDTQYF. The CDR3, as DNA: TGTGCCAGCAGCGTGTCAGTCAGCACAGATACGCAGTATTTT. J is TRBJ2-3 and V is TRBV9; D gene unclear. Germline V CDR1 and CDR2: SGDLS, YYNGEE. CDR3 size: 14 residues. V was cut by 2 bases and J by 0 bases, with 7 bases left in between.

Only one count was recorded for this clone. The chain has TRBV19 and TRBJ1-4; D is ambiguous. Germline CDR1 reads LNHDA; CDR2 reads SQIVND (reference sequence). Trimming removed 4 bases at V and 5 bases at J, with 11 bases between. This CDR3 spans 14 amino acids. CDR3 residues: CASSKERANEKLFF. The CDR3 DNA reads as TGTGCCAGTAGTAAGGAAAGGGCCAATGAAAAACTGTTTTTT.

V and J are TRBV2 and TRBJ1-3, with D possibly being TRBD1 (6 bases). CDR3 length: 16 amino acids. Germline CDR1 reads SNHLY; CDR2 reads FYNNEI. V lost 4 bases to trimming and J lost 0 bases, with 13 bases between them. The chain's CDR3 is CASSARGGNSGNTIYF. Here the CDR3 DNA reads TGTGCCAGCAGTGCTAGGGGGGGGAACTCTGGAAACACCATATATTTT.

CDR3 region: CAWSPHSNTEAFF. For the CDR3, the DNA is TGTGCCTGGAGTCCTCATAGTAACACTGAAGCTTTCTTT. The chain carries TRBV30 and TRBJ1-1; no clear D gene. Germline CDR1 is GTSNPN and CDR2 is SVGIG (reference sequence). The CDR3 totals 13 residues. V dropped 2 bases and J dropped 2 bases, with 9 bases sitting between them.

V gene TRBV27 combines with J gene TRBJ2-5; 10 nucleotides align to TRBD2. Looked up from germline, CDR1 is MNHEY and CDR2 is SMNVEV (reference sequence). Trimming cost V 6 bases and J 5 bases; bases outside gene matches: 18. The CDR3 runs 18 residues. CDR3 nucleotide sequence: TGTGCCAGCAGGCCGGCGGCCCTAAGCGGGAGGGCCGGGGAGACCCAGTACTTC. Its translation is CASRPAALSGRAGETQYF.

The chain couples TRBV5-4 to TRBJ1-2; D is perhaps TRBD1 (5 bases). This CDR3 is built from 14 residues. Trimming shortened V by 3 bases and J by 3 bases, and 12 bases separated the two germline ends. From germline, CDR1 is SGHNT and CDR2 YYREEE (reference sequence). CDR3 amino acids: CASSYRGEDYGYTF. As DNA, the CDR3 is TGTGCCAGCAGCTATAGGGGCGAAGACTATGGCTACACCTTC.

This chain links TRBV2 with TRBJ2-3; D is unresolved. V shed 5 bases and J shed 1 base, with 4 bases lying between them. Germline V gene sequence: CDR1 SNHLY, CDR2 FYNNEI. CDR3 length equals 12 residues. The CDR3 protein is CASSLRTDTQYF. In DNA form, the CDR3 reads TGTGCCAGCAGTCTACGCACAGATACGCAGTATTTT.

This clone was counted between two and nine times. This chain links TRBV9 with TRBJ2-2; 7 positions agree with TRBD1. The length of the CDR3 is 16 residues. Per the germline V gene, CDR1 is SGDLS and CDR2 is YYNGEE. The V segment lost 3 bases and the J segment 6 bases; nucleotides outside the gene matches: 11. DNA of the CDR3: TGTGCCAGCAGCGCCGGACTGACAGGGAAGTCCGGGGAGCTGTTTTTT. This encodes CASSAGLTGKSGELFF.

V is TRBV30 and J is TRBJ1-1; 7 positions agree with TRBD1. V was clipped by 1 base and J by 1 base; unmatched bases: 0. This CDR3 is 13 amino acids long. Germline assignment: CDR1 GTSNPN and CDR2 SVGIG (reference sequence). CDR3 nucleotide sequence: TGTGCCTGGAGTGGGACAGGGAACACTGAAGCTTTCTTT. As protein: CAWSGTGNTEAFF. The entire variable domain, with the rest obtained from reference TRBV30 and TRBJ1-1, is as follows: SQTIHQWPATLVQPVGSPLSLECTVEGTSNPNLYWYRQAAGRGLQLLFYSVGIGQISSEVPQNLSASRPQDRQFILSSKKLLLSDSGFYLCAWSGTGNTEAFFGQGTRLTVV.

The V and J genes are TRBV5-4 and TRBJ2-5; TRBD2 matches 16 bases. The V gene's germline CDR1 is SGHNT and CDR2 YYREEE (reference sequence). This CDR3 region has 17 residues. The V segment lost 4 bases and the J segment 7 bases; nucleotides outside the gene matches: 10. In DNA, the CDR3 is TGTGCCAGCAGCACCGAAGGGACTAGCGGGGGGGGGCGGACCCAGTACTTC. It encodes CASSTEGTSGGGRTQYF.

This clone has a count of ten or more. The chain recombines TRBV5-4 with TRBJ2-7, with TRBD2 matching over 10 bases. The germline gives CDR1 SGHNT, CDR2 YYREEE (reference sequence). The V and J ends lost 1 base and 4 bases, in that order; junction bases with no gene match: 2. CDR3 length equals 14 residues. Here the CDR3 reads CASSLNSGGYEQYF. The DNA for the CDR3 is TGTGCCAGCAGCTTGAATAGCGGGGGGTACGAGCAGTACTTC. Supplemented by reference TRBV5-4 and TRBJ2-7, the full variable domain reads ETGVTQSPTHLIKTRGQQVTLRCSSQSGHNTVSWYQQALGQGPQFIFQYYREEENGRGNFPPRFSGLQFPNYSSELNVNALELDDSALYLCASSLNSGGYEQYFGPGTRLTVT.

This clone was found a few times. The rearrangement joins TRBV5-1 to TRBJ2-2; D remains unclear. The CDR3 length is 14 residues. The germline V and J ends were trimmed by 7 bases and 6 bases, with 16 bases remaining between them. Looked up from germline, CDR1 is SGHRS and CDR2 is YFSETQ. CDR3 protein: CASSPKQNPGELFF. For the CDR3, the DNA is TGCGCCAGCTCGCCGAAGCAAAACCCCGGGGAGCTGTTTTTT.

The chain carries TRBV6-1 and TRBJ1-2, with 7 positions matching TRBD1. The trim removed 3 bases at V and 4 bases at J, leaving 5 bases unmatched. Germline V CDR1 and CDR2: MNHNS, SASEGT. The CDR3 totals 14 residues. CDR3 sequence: CASSEDRPPYGYTF. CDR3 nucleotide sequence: TGTGCCAGCAGTGAGGACAGGCCACCCTATGGCTACACCTTC.

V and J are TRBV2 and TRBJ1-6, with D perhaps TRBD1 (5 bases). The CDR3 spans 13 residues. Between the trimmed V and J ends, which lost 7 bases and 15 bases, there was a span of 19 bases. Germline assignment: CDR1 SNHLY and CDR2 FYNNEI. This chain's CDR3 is CASTRTMRLNLHF. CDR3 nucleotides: TGTGCCAGCACCAGGACAATGCGCCTTAACCTCCACTTT.

CDR3 sequence: CASSNSQGGPGANVLTF. The CDR3 bases are TGTGCCAGTAGTAATTCTCAGGGAGGCCCTGGGGCCAACGTCCTGACTTTC. The chain combines TRBV19 with TRBJ2-6; weak D call: TRBD2 (6 bases). V was cut by 4 bases and J by 2 bases, with 15 bases left in between. The CDR3 length is 17 residues. Germline CDR1 and CDR2: LNHDA and SQIVND (reference sequence).

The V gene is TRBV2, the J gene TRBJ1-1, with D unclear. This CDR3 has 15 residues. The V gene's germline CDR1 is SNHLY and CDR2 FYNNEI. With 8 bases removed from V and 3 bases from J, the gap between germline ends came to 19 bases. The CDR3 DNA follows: TGTGCCAGCGGGTTGGAATGGGGTAAGGACACTGAAGCTTTCTTT. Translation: CASGLEWGKDTEAFF.

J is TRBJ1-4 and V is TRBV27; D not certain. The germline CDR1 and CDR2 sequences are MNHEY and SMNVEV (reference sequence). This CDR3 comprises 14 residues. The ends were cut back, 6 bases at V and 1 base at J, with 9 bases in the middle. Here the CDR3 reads CASRRAGTNEKLFF. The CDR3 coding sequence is TGTGCCAGCAGGCGGGCAGGAACTAATGAAAAACTGTTTTTT.

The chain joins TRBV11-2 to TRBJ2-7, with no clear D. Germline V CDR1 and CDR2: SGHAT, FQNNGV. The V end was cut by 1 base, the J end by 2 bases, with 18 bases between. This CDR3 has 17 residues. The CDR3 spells CASSLGWSEETTYEQYF. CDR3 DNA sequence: TGTGCCAGCAGCTTAGGATGGTCTGAGGAGACGACCTACGAGCAGTACTTC.

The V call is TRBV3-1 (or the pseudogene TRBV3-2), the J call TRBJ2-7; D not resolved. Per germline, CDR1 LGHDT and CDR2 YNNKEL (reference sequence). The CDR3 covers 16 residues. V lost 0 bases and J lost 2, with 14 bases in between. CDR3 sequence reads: CASSQEVTGLTYEQYF. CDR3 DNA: TGTGCCAGCAGCCAAGAGGTAACGGGTTTAACCTACGAGCAGTACTTC.

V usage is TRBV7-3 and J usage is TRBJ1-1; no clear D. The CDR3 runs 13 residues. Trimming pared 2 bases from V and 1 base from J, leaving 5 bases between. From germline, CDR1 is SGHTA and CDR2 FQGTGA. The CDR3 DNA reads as TGTGCCAGCAGCTTATGGGAGAACACTGAAGCTTTCTTT. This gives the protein CASSLWENTEAFF.

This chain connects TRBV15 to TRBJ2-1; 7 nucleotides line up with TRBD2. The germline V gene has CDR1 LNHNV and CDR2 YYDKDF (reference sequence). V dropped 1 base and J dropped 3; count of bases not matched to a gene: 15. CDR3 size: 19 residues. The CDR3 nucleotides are TGTGCCACCAGCAGAGGGGGAGGGGCGATCACCACGGGCTACAATGAGCAGTTCTTC. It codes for CATSRGGGAITTGYNEQFF. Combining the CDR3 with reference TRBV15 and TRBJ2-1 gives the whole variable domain DAMVIQNPRYQVTQFGKPVTLSCSQTLNHNVMYWYQQKSSQAPKLLFHYYDKDFNNEADTPDNFQSRRPNTSFCFLDIRSPGLGDTAMYLCATSRGGGAITTGYNEQFFGPGTRLTVL.

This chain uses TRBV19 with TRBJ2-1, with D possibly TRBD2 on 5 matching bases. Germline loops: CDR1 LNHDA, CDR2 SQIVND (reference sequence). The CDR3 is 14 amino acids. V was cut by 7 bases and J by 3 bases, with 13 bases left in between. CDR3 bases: TGTGCCAGTACCTCTGGAGGCCGCTACAATGAGCAGTTCTTC. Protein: CASTSGGRYNEQFF.

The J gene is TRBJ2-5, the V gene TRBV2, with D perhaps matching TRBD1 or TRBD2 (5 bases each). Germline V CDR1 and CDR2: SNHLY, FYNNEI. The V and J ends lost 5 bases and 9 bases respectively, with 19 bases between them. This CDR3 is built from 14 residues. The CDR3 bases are TGTGCCAGCAGTAGCACCCGGGACGGTGGTTCCCAGTACTTC. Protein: CASSSTRDGGSQYF.

The CDR3 nucleotides are TGTGCCAGCAGCCAAGATCGATACGGAAACACCATATATTTT. It translates to CASSQDRYGNTIYF. The V gene is TRBV3-1 (or the pseudogene TRBV3-2), the J gene TRBJ1-3; unclear D gene. Germline lookup yields CDR1 LGHDT and CDR2 YNNKEL (reference sequence). This CDR3 is built from 14 residues. Between the trimmed V and J ends, which lost 0 bases and 4 bases, there was a span of 7 bases.

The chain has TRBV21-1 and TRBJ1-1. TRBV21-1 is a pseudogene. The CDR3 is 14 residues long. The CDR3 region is CASSKARTETEAFF. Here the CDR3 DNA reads TGTGCCAGCAGCAAAGCTAGGACGGAGACTGAAGCTTTCTTT.

The CDR3 DNA follows: TGTGCCTGGAGTGTACAGGGCGTCACAGATACGCAGTATTTT. Its protein is CAWSVQGVTDTQYF. The chain has TRBV30 and TRBJ2-3, with D possibly TRBD1 on 6 matching bases. Trimming left V 0 bases short and J 2 bases short, with 9 bases between. Germline V gene sequence: CDR1 GTSNPN, CDR2 SVGIG (reference sequence). This CDR3 is 14 amino acids long.